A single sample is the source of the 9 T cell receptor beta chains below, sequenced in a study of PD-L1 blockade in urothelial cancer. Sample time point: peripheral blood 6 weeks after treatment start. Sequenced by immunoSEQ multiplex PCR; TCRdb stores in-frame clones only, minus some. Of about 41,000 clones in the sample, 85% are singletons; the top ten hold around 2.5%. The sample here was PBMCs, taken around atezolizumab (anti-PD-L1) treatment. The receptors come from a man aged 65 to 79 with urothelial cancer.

DNA of the CDR3: TGTGCCAGCAATGCTCGGGGTGAGGCTAATGAAAAACTGTTTTTT. It translates to CASNARGEANEKLFF. V and J are TRBV28 and TRBJ1-4; D remains ambiguous. The germline CDR1 and CDR2 sequences are MDHEN and SYDVKM. CDR3 length equals 15 residues. Trimming stripped 7 bases from V and 3 bases from J, with 15 bases between.

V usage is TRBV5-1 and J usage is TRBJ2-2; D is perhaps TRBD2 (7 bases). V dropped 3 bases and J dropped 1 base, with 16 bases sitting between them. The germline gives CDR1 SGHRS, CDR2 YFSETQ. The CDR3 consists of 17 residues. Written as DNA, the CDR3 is TGCGCCAGCAGCTCCAGGACAGCGGGACGGAACACCGGGGAGCTGTTTTTT. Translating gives CASSSRTAGRNTGELFF.

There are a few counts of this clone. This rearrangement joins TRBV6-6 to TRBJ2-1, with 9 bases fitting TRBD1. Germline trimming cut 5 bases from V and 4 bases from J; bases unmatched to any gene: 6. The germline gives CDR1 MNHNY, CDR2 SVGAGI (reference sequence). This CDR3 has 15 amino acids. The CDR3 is CASSPGTGNYNEQFF. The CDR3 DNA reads TGTGCCAGCAGTCCGGGGACAGGGAATTACAATGAGCAGTTCTTC.

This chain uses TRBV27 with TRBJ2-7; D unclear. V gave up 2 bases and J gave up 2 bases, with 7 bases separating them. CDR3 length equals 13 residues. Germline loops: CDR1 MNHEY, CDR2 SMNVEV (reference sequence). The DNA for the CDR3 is TGTGCCAGCAGTTTAGCCCGGGCCTACGAGCAGTACTTC. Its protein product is CASSLARAYEQYF.

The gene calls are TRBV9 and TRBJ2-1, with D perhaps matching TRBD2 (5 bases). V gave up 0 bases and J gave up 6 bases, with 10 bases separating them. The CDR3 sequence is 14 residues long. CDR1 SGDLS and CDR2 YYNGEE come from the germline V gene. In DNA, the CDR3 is TGTGCCAGCAGCGTAGGAGGTGGGAGCAATGAGCAGTTCTTC. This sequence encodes CASSVGGGSNEQFF.

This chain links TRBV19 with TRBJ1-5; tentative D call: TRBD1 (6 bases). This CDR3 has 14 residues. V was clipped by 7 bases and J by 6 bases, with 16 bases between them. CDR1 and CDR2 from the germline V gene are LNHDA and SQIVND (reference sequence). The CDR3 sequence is CASIAQGEGQPQHF. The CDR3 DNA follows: TGTGCCAGTATAGCACAGGGTGAAGGTCAGCCCCAGCATTTT. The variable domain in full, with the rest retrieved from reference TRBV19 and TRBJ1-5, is DGGITQSPKYLFRKEGQNVTLSCEQNLNHDAMYWYRQDPGQGLRLIYYSQIVNDFQKGDIAEGYSVSREKKESFPLTVTSAQKNPTAFYLCASIAQGEGQPQHFGDGTRLSIL.

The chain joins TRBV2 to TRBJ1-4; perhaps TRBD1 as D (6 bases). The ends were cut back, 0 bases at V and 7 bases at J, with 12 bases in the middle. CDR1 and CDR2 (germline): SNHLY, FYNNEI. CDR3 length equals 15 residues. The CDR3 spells CASSEAQGIGEKLFF. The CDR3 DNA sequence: TGTGCCAGCAGTGAAGCGCAGGGGATTGGTGAAAAACTGTTTTTT.

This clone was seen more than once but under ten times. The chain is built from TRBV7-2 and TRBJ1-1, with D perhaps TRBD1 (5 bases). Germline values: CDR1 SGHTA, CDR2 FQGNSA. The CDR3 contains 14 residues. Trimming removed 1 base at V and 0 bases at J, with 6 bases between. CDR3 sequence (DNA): TGTGCCAGCAGCTTAGGGGGCATGAACACTGAAGCTTTCTTT. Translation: CASSLGGMNTEAFF.

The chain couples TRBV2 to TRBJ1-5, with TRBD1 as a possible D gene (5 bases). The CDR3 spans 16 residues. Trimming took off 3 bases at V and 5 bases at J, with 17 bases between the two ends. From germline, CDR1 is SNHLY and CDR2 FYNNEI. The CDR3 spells CASSDGSGGMDQPQHF. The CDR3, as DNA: TGTGCCAGCAGTGACGGCTCGGGGGGGATGGATCAGCCCCAGCATTTT. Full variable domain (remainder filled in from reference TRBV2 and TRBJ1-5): EPEVTQTPSHQVTQMGQEVILRCVPISNHLYFYWYRQILGQKVEFLVSFYNNEISEKSEIFDDQFSVERPDGSNFTLKIRSTKLEDSAMYFCASSDGSGGMDQPQHFGDGTRLSIL.